The rows below give T cell receptor beta chains drawn from one sample of a study of T cells in localized non-small cell lung cancer. Generated by immunoSEQ multiplex PCR, the TCRdb table keeps only in-frame clones and is missing some. The sample lists around 91,000 clones; roughly 87% were seen once. The source material was peripheral blood, sampled before any cancer treatment. Receptor source: a man aged 35-69 years with stage I squamous cell lung carcinoma. The CDR3 runs from the conserved cysteine through the conserved F or W. Fields, in order: D gene, J gene, V gene, clone size, CDR3 DNA, CDR3 protein. The D gene is left open where the match is weak. Not every row has a clone size; where given, it reads once, few, many or a size class.

NA TRBJ1-1 TRBV7-3 few TGTGCCAGCAGCTTAGATAGACAGTCGGCTGAAGCTTTCTTT CASSLDRQSAEAFF
TRBD1 TRBJ1-1 TRBV9 NA TGTGCCAGCAGCCCTCGGACAGGTAGAGGGAACACTGAAGCTTTCTTT CASSPRTGRGNTEAFF
NA TRBJ1-6 TRBV11-2 NA TGTGCCAGCAGCCCGAGGTCGGGGACTAATTCACCCCTCCACTTT CASSPRSGTNSPLHF
NA TRBJ2-7 TRBV28 NA TGTGCCAGCAGTCGTCTAGGACAGACCTACGAGCAGTACTTC CASSRLGQTYEQYF
NA TRBJ1-5 TRBV28 once TGTGCCAGCAATACCCTCGGGACACTTAATCAGCCCCAGCATTTT CASNTLGTLNQPQHF
NA TRBJ2-7 TRBV9 NA TGTGCCAGCAGCCGATTGGCACAGCAACCCTATACCTACGAGCAGTACTTC CASSRLAQQPYTYEQYF
NA TRBJ1-1 TRBV29-1 few TGCAGCGTGGGACGGAGGAACACTGAAGCTTTCTTT CSVGRRNTEAFF
NA TRBJ1-2 TRBV18 NA TGTGCCAGCTCACCGGGTGAGGGCTACACCTTC CASSPGEGYTF
NA TRBJ1-2 TRBV6-1 NA TGTGCCAGCAGTACAGGACAGACCTTGGACTATGGCTACACCTTC CASSTGQTLDYGYTF
NA TRBJ1-5 TRBV7-2 NA TGTGCCAGCAGCCTGGACAGTTCCCATAGGGCCCAGCATTTT CASSLDSSHRAQHF
NA TRBJ1-4 TRBV2 NA TGTGCCAGCTCTCGACCCGACAGAATCGCAACTAATGAAAAACTGTTTTTT CASSRPDRIATNEKLFF
TRBD1 TRBJ2-3 TRBV5-6 NA TGTGCCAGCAGCTTGCTGGACAGGAGCACAGATACGCAGTATTTT CASSLLDRSTDTQYF
NA TRBJ2-3 TRBV6-6 NA TGTGCCAGCAACTCTCGGGCAGATACGCAGTATTTT CASNSRADTQYF
NA TRBJ1-6 TRBV2 NA TGTGCCAGCAGTGAAGCCACAGGTGGAAATTCACCCCTCCACTTT CASSEATGGNSPLHF
NA TRBJ2-2 TRBV9 NA TGTGCCAGCAGCGTAGAACAGGGATTGCCGAACACCGGGGAGCTGTTTTTT CASSVEQGLPNTGELFF
NA TRBJ1-3 TRBV2 NA TGTGCCAGCAGTGACTCTAGGATGGGTGGAAACACCATATATTTT CASSDSRMGGNTIYF
NA TRBJ1-2 TRBV11-2 NA TGTGCCAGCAGCTTTCGGCGAAATAACTATGGCTACACCTTC CASSFRRNNYGYTF
NA TRBJ1-6 TRBV4-3 NA TGCGCCAGCAGCCAAGGGGGACCCCCGACACCCCTCCACTTT CASSQGGPPTPLHF